Listed below are T cell receptor beta chains from one sample, sequenced in a study of T cells in Graves' hyperthyroidism and ophthalmopathy. TCRdb processed the multiplex PCR reads anew with MiXCR; each CDR3 protein has one entry. The table lists more than 500,000 distinct CDR3 sequences, 11% to 15% of them singletons. Sequenced input: blood. These receptors all stem from a woman aged 40 to 50 with Graves' hyperthyroidism. Each CDR3 is given with its conserved first and last residue. The order of the fields is V gene, J gene, CDR3 protein.

>TRBV28|TRBJ2-7
CASSLPGQGYYEQYF
>TRBV7-2|-
CASSLDRTQTPQRSYNEQYF
>TRBV30|TRBJ2-1
CAWGVRLDNEQFF
>TRBV27|TRBJ1-1
CASSVNMNTEAFF
>TRBV20-1|TRBJ1-2
CSAIQGAYDGYTF
>TRBV11-2|TRBJ2-7
CASSLILGQGYEQYF
>TRBV7-3|TRBJ2-3
CASSFASGRTDTQYF
>TRBV5-1|TRBJ2-5
CASSSSSGGTGETQYF
>TRBV7-9|TRBJ2-2
CASSPPTGGWMNTGELFF
>TRBV11-2|TRBJ1-2
CASSSLTGVTF
>TRBV12-3/TRBV12-4|TRBJ2-3
CASSLETSTDTQYF
>TRBV7-8|TRBJ2-7
CASSLLGLAGGWEQYF
>TRBV5-1|TRBJ2-7
CASSWGQGMGEQYF
>TRBV28|TRBJ2-1
CASSLLSVGVDEQFF
>TRBV20-1|TRBJ2-5
CSARDGGTQETQYF
>TRBV15|TRBJ2-6
CATSRDTDSGANVLTF
>TRBV4-1|TRBJ1-2
CASSQDPRDGYTF
>TRBV10-3|TRBJ1-5
CAISGSDRNQPQHF
>TRBV6-1|TRBJ1-5
CASSGTGNQPQHF
>TRBV24-1|TRBJ2-5
CATSDSGRAQETQYF
>TRBV20-1|TRBJ1-1
CSASGARVAVTEAFF
>TRBV30|TRBJ2-7
CAWSFSGGHEQYF
>TRBV20-1|TRBJ2-2
CSAPGTSGRGVTGELFF
>TRBV10-3|TRBJ2-1
CATNHRQGYNEQFF
>TRBV10-1|TRBJ1-3
CASSESAGLGNTIYF
>TRBV20-1|TRBJ1-5
CSARDSGDYSNQPQHF
>TRBV27|TRBJ2-1
CASRTGVGNNEQFF
>TRBV3-1|TRBJ2-3
CASSRPVSLSTDTQYF
>TRBV6-1|TRBJ2-5
CASRLSPTSGGETQYF
>TRBV7-9|TRBJ2-2
CASSPPSGRTGELFF
>TRBV3-1|TRBJ1-1
CASSFQGADEAFF
>TRBV2|TRBJ1-1
CATSLRDRNTEAFF
>TRBV3-1|TRBJ2-7
CASSQDRDRGGSYEQYF
>TRBV5-1|TRBJ2-5
CASSRDRRETQYF
>TRBV28|TRBJ1-2
CASSSVQVSGNGYTF
>TRBV19|TRBJ2-1
CASSRELAGGRNEQFF
>TRBV4-1|TRBJ2-3
CASSQDTSGRLTDTQYF
>TRBV5-8|TRBJ2-5
CASNGQLGGAETQYF
>TRBV20-1|TRBJ2-7
CSARTGGGEQYF
>TRBV6-1|TRBJ2-5
CASSEGGSGRGETQYF
>TRBV24-1|TRBJ1-2
CATSDLGRRYGYTF
>TRBV10-1|TRBJ2-1
CAGVDKGLGEQFF
>TRBV7-3|TRBJ2-1
CASSPRLAGGGNEQFF
>TRBV11-3|TRBJ1-1
CASSKTGSTEAFF
>TRBV5-5|TRBJ1-1
CASSLLTATEAFF
>TRBV20-1|TRBJ1-2
CSARDGDGTFYGYTF
>TRBV18|TRBJ2-5
CASSPTKGETQYF
>TRBV6-1|TRBJ2-7
CASRPGQGGYHEQYF
>TRBV29-1|TRBJ2-5
CSVELGGRGEETQYF
>TRBV3-1|TRBJ2-5
CASSRQADGETQYF
>TRBV27|TRBJ2-3
CASSLYPGSMGTLPDTQYF
>TRBV7-2|TRBJ1-3
CASSFSRLSGNTIYF
>TRBV4-1|TRBJ1-6
CASSQERTGVGSPLHF
>TRBV27|TRBJ1-5
CASSLRGNLGQPQHF
>TRBV7-2|TRBJ1-5
CASSFFQVDQPQHF
>TRBV27|TRBJ1-1
CASSTRTEKNTEAFF
>TRBV4-1|TRBJ2-5
CASSQDGGGTQETQYF
>TRBV7-2|TRBJ1-2
CASSQMAVYGYTF
>TRBV12-3/TRBV12-4|TRBJ1-6
CASSRGQGENSPLHF